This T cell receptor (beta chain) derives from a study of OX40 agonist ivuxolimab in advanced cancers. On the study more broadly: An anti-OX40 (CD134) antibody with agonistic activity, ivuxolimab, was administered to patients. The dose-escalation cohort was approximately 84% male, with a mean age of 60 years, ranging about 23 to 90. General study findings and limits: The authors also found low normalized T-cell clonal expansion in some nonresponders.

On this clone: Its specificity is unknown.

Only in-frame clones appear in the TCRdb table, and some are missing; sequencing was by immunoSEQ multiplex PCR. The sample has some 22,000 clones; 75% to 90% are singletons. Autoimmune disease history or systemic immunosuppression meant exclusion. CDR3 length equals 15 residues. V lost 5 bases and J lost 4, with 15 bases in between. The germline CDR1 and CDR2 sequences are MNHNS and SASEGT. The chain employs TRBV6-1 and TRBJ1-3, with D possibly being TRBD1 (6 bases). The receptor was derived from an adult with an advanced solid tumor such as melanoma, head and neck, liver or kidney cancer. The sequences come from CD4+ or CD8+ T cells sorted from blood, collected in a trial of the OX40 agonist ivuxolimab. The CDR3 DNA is TGTGCCAGCAGTCCTACAGGGCATCCAGGAAACACCATATATTTT. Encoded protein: CASSPTGHPGNTIYF.